Shown below are 6 T cell receptor beta chains from a single sample sequenced in a study of T cells in Graves' hyperthyroidism and ophthalmopathy (dated by TCRdb to between 2019 and 2020). The library was generated by multiplex PCR. Instrument used: Illumina HiSeq 2000. The TCR beta CDR3 regions were amplified from the RNA transcripts. For the first round of RT-PCR on the TCR CDR3, the HTBI primer set was used together with the Qiagen OneStep RT-PCR kit. The raw public reads went through TCRdb reprocessing: fastp at Q25, MiXCR clone calling, in-frame beta chains kept. Merged by CDR3 protein, the rows form single entries marked with the most common genes and DNA. This sample lists over 700,000 distinct CDR3 sequences; around 20% were detected once. The ten largest make up 16% of the sample. The sequencing input was blood. The receptor source for this set is a woman between 50 and 59 years old with Graves' hyperthyroidism that later progressed to Graves' ophthalmopathy.

V and J are TRBV6-1 and TRBJ1-5; TRBD1 matches at 7 bases. This CDR3 contains 16 residues. J gave up 0 bases and V 4 bases, and 6 bases lay outside the gene matches. From germline, CDR1 is MNHNS and CDR2 SASEGT. The CDR3 DNA follows: TGTGCCAGCAGTGTAGCCGGGACAGATAGCAATCAGCCCCAGCATTTT. This codes for CASSVAGTDSNQPQHF.

CDR3 residues: CASSEGQLQGAREKLFF. The CDR3 DNA reads as TGTGCCAGCAGTGAGGGCCAACTACAGGGGGCGCGAGAAAAACTGTTTTTT. This chain uses TRBV6-1 with TRBJ1-4; 9 bases align to TRBD1. V gave up 3 bases and J gave up 8 bases; unmatched junction bases: 13. Germline CDR1 is MNHNS and CDR2 is SASEGT. The CDR3 is made up of 17 amino acids.

This clonotype was seen repeatedly, ten times or more. The V and J genes are TRBV10-3 and TRBJ2-5; 10 positions agree with TRBD2. From germline, CDR1 is ENHRY and CDR2 SYGVKD. Germline trimming cut 3 bases from V and 3 bases from J; bases unmatched to any gene: 4. CDR3 size: 15 residues. The CDR3, as DNA: TGTGCCATCAGTGACCAGCGGGGGGGCAAAGAGACCCAGTACTTC. It codes for CAISDQRGGKETQYF.

The rearrangement links TRBV20-1 to TRBJ2-5; 7 nucleotides match TRBD2. This CDR3 has 16 residues. Unmatched junction bases numbered 15, after V lost 3 bases and J lost 5 bases. From germline, CDR1 is DFQATT and CDR2 SNEGSKA (reference sequence). The CDR3 loop is CSARGSGEAGMETQYF. The CDR3 DNA follows: TGCAGTGCTAGGGGGAGCGGGGAGGCCGGGATGGAGACCCAGTACTTC.

This clonotype was observed at least ten times. The gene calls are TRBV6-5 and TRBJ1-2; a possible D gene is TRBD1 (6 bases). The germline V gene has CDR1 MNHEY and CDR2 SVGAGI. Trimming removed 2 bases at V and 0 bases at J, with 10 bases between. There are 15 residues in the CDR3. The CDR3 sequence is CASSYAGAANYGYTF. As DNA, the CDR3 is TGTGCCAGCAGTTACGCGGGGGCTGCTAACTATGGCTACACCTTC.

The chain combines TRBV7-9 with TRBJ1-1; D possibly corresponds to TRBD1 (5 bases). V lost 0 bases, J lost 6 bases, and 11 bases lay in between. Germline loops: CDR1 SEHNR, CDR2 FQNEAQ (reference sequence). The CDR3 covers 14 residues. In DNA, the CDR3 is TGTGCCAGCAGCTTAGCTGCAGGGTTCTCTGAAGCTTTCTTT. The encoded protein is CASSLAAGFSEAFF.